This T cell receptor (beta chain) comes out of a study of CD8+CD57+ T cells in acquired aplastic anemia. Study-level information: Yields of DNA that came from sorted CD4+ and CD8+ cells averaged roughly 3.3 ug.

The authors sequenced patients whose flow cytometry had shown CD8+CD57+ cell expansion. Patients had not yet gotten any therapy when their blood was taken for sampling. The CDR3 is made up of 14 amino acids. With V trimmed by 5 bases and J by 5 bases, 8 bases remained unmatched. Study-level results: Patients and controls shared 25 to 35 CD8+ CDR3 sequences, highly expressed in patients.

Points on this clonotype: Its cognate antigen is unknown.

Genomic DNA acted as the template from which TCR beta VDJ combination and CDR3 sequence profiling were carried out. One entry per CDR3 protein results from TCRdb running MiXCR on the reads. The sample yields about 98,000 distinct CDR3 sequences, less than 75% seen once. The sequence was collected from a human donor with aplastic anemia. Sequenced: sorted CD4+, CD8+, or CD8+CD57+ T cells (not recorded which) from PBMCs. The chain employs TRBV12-3 or TRBV12-4 and TRBJ2-7, with TRBD1 matching over 8 bases. CDR3 residues: CASSPRQGFDEQYF. The CDR3 DNA follows: TGTGCCAGCAGTCCTAGACAGGGGTTCGACGAGCAGTACTTC.